Presented here are 24 T cell receptor beta chains from one specimen sequenced in a study of blood T cell repertoires in COVID-19. Here immunoSEQ multiplex PCR was the method, and the copy in TCRdb shows in-frame clones only, minus some. The sample holds 150,000 to 200,000 clones, around nine tenths seen once. The sample was peripheral blood. Receptors originate from a human donor in a cohort sampled during active COVID-19.

The chain couples TRBV18 to TRBJ2-5, with TRBD2 matching over 7 bases. The junction had 6 bases not matched to a gene; V was cut back by 3 bases and J by 2 bases. Germline lookup yields CDR1 KGHSH and CDR2 LQKENI. This CDR3 is built from 15 residues. CDR3 nucleotide sequence: TGTGCCAGCTCACCCTTTGTTAGCGGGCAAGAGACCCAGTACTTC. This encodes CASSPFVSGQETQYF.

This clone occurred once. The chain couples TRBV3-1 (or the pseudogene TRBV3-2) to TRBJ1-1, with 7 bases lining up with TRBD1. The V gene end was trimmed by 3 bases and the J gene end by 8 bases; junction bases not matched to a gene: 3. CDR1 is LGHDT, CDR2 YNNKEL, per germline (reference sequence). The length of the CDR3 is 12 residues. CDR3 residues: CASSQDRSEAFF. In DNA form, the CDR3 reads TGTGCCAGCAGCCAGGACAGGTCGGAAGCTTTCTTT.

The chain recombines TRBV3-1 (or the pseudogene TRBV3-2) with TRBJ2-2; D remains ambiguous. CDR1 is LGHDT, CDR2 YNNKEL, per germline (reference sequence). Trimming pared 5 bases from V and 0 bases from J, leaving 13 bases between. The CDR3 extends over 16 amino acids. The CDR3 region has the DNA TGTGCCAGCAGCGACACCCTCCTGACGAACACCGGGGAGCTGTTTTTT. It translates to CASSDTLLTNTGELFF.

V usage is TRBV28 and J usage is TRBJ2-3; D might be TRBD1 (6 bases). V was pared by 6 bases and J by 2 bases, with 18 bases between. The length of the CDR3 is 16 residues. Per the germline V gene, CDR1 is MDHEN and CDR2 is SYDVKM. The CDR3 DNA follows: TGTGCCAGCAGCCGAGGGACACATGGTCCCACAGATACGCAGTATTTT. Translating it yields CASSRGTHGPTDTQYF.

The chain recombines TRBV7-2 with TRBJ2-3; 7 bases agree with TRBD2. The junction had 5 bases not matched to a gene; V was cut back by 1 base and J by 1 base. CDR3 size: 16 residues. Germline CDR1 and CDR2: SGHTA and FQGNSA. CDR3 nucleotide sequence: TGTGCCAGCAGCTTAGATACGGCGGGAGGCACAGATACGCAGTATTTT. This translates into CASSLDTAGGTDTQYF. The full variable domain, in which reference TRBV7-2 and TRBJ2-3 provide the parts outside the CDR3, is GAGVSQSPSNKVTEKGKDVELRCDPISGHTALYWYRQSLGQGLEFLIYFQGNSAPDKSGLPSDRFSAERTGGSVSTLTIQRTQQEDSAVYLCASSLDTAGGTDTQYFGPGTRLTVL.

This clone was detected once. The rearrangement links TRBV27 to TRBJ2-7; TRBD2 is a possible D gene (6 bases). The CDR3 totals 14 residues. The ends were cut back, 3 bases at V and 2 bases at J, with 11 bases in the middle. The V gene's germline CDR1 is MNHEY and CDR2 SMNVEV (reference sequence). The CDR3 coding sequence is TGTGCCAGCAGTTTGGCTAGCGCGACCTACGAGCAGTACTTC. Protein product: CASSLASATYEQYF.

The V gene is TRBV19, the J gene TRBJ2-5; 8 bases agree with TRBD2. Germline CDR1 is LNHDA and CDR2 is SQIVND (reference sequence). The CDR3 is 17 residues long. J was trimmed by 5 bases and V by 2 bases; bases with no gene match: 13. CDR3 sequence: CASSITGTSGVAETQYF. CDR3 DNA: TGTGCCAGTAGTATAACCGGGACTAGTGGGGTGGCGGAGACCCAGTACTTC. Looking up the rest from reference TRBV19 and TRBJ2-5 gives the full variable domain: DGGITQSPKYLFRKEGQNVTLSCEQNLNHDAMYWYRQDPGQGLRLIYYSQIVNDFQKGDIAEGYSVSREKKESFPLTVTSAQKNPTAFYLCASSITGTSGVAETQYFGPGTRLLVL.

The chain employs TRBV3-1 (or the pseudogene TRBV3-2) and TRBJ1-1, with 9 bases fitting TRBD1. The junction had 10 bases not matched to a gene; V was cut back by 4 bases and J by 7 bases. Germline V gives CDR1 LGHDT, CDR2 YNNKEL (reference sequence). The CDR3 runs 15 residues. This CDR3 is CASSLPGTGSDEAFF. CDR3 in DNA: TGTGCCAGCAGCCTTCCAGGGACAGGGTCAGATGAAGCTTTCTTT.

This clone has a handful of counts. This rearrangement joins TRBV2 to TRBJ2-7; 9 bases fit TRBD1. The germline gives CDR1 SNHLY, CDR2 FYNNEI. This CDR3 region has 15 residues. V lost 6 bases, J lost 0 bases, and 6 bases stayed unmatched. CDR3 nucleotide sequence: TGTGCCAGCAGCCAGGGACAGGGACTCTCCTACGAGCAGTACTTC. The encoded protein is CASSQGQGLSYEQYF.

The chain is built from TRBV19 and TRBJ2-1; 10 positions match TRBD2. Losses at the gene ends were 1 base for V and 3 bases for J; bases not matched to a gene: 9. This CDR3 has 18 residues. Germline V gives CDR1 LNHDA, CDR2 SQIVND (reference sequence). The CDR3 bases are TGTGCCAGTAGTATAGCAAGGCCAGCGGGGGGGCGCTACAATGAGCAGTTCTTC. Protein product: CASSIARPAGGRYNEQFF.

This clone was seen just once. The chain joins TRBV7-9 to TRBJ2-3; no clear D. The germline gives CDR1 SEHNR, CDR2 FQNEAQ (reference sequence). The V and J ends lost 4 bases and 6 bases respectively, with 11 bases between them. This CDR3 region has 13 residues. The CDR3 protein is CASSSVVSDTQYF. CDR3 coding DNA: TGTGCCAGCAGCTCCGTCGTTTCCGATACGCAGTATTTT.

This chain links TRBV4-1 with TRBJ2-1, with 9 bases aligning to TRBD1. Losses at the gene ends were 3 bases for V and 8 bases for J; bases not matched to a gene: 11. The CDR3 runs 16 residues. Germline V gene data show CDR1 as MGHRA and CDR2 as YSYEKL. CDR3 bases: TGCGCCAGCAGCCATAACAGGGGGCCCTTTTTCCATGAGCAGTTCTTC. It yields the protein CASSHNRGPFFHEQFF.

This chain uses TRBV18 with TRBJ1-1; D unresolved. Germline CDR1 KGHSH, CDR2 LQKENI. V lost 2 bases and J 6 bases, leaving 16 bases between the germline ends. There are 15 residues in the CDR3. The CDR3 loop is CASSPIGGRGSEAFF. The CDR3 DNA is TGTGCCAGCTCACCAATTGGAGGGCGAGGTTCTGAAGCTTTCTTT.

This clone turned up a few times. V and J are TRBV7-2 and TRBJ2-7; the D gene is possibly TRBD1 (6 bases). Germline-derived CDR1 and CDR2 are SGHTA and FQGNSA. Trimming took 6 bases from V and 3 from J, leaving 15 bases between them. This CDR3 spans 14 amino acids. CDR3 sequence reads: CASSSGQKNYEQYF. CDR3 DNA: TGTGCCAGCAGTTCCGGACAGAAAAACTACGAGCAGTACTTC.

The rearrangement links TRBV9 to TRBJ1-6; D unclear. The CDR3 covers 15 residues. The germline V gene has CDR1 SGDLS and CDR2 YYNGEE. V was shortened by 5 bases and J by 7 bases, with 16 bases between the two germline ends. The CDR3 loop is CASSNREAVNSPLHF. The CDR3 region has the DNA TGTGCCAGCAGTAACCGCGAGGCAGTCAATTCACCCCTCCACTTT. The full variable domain, its missing parts supplied by reference TRBV9 and TRBJ1-6, is DSGVTQTPKHLITATGQRVTLRCSPRSGDLSVYWYQQSLDQGLQFLIQYYNGEERAKGNILERFSAQQFPDLHSELNLSSLELGDSALYFCASSNREAVNSPLHFGNGTRLTVT.

V usage is TRBV2 and J usage is TRBJ2-1, with D perhaps TRBD1 (5 bases). The germline CDR1 and CDR2 sequences are SNHLY and FYNNEI. V shed 2 bases and J shed 4 bases, with 12 bases lying between them. The CDR3 is 15 amino acids. The CDR3 region has the DNA TGTGCCAGCAGTGAACGGCCAGGGTTATACAATGAGCAGTTCTTC. Protein: CASSERPGLYNEQFF.

The DNA of the CDR3 is TGTGCCAGCAGCCTAAGCGGGAGCACCGGGGAGCTGTTTTTT. Its protein is CASSLSGSTGELFF. The J gene is TRBJ2-2, the V gene TRBV6-5; TRBD2 matches at 8 bases. Trimming removed 6 bases from V and 4 bases from J; junction bases left unmatched: 4. Germline-derived CDR1 and CDR2 are MNHEY and SVGAGI. There are 14 residues in the CDR3.

This sequence joins TRBV25-1 and TRBJ1-2; D is possibly TRBD1 (6 bases). Germline lookup yields CDR1 MGHDK and CDR2 SYGVNS. V dropped 5 bases and J dropped 5 bases, with 12 bases sitting between them. This CDR3 has 13 residues. The DNA for the CDR3 is TGTGCCAGCAGTTGGACAGTCGATTATGGCTACACCTTC. Amino acids: CASSWTVDYGYTF.

The J gene is TRBJ2-7, the V gene TRBV11-2; D possibly corresponds to TRBD2 (6 bases). CDR1 SGHAT and CDR2 FQNNGV come from the germline V gene. The germline V and J ends were trimmed by 5 bases and 4 bases, with 21 bases remaining between them. The CDR3 spans 16 residues. The CDR3 sequence: CASSPVARQTRYEQYF. CDR3 DNA sequence: TGTGCCAGCAGCCCAGTAGCCCGACAGACTAGATACGAGCAGTACTTC.

The rearrangement joins TRBV5-1 to TRBJ2-2, with a weak D call TRBD2 (5 bases). V lost 0 bases, J lost 4 bases, and 7 bases lay in between. Germline loops: CDR1 SGHRS, CDR2 YFSETQ. The CDR3 has 14 amino acids. The CDR3 nucleotides read TGCGCCAGCAGCTTGGCTGCGGGCACCGGGGAGCTGTTTTTT. Encoded protein: CASSLAAGTGELFF.

V usage is TRBV10-3 and J usage is TRBJ1-1; 7 nucleotides align to TRBD1. This CDR3 is 15 amino acids long. The ends lost 6 bases at V and 1 base at J; junction bases unmatched: 8. The germline V gene encodes CDR1 ENHRY and CDR2 SYGVKD. This CDR3 reads CAIRENRGQNTEAFF. The CDR3 bases are TGTGCCATCAGAGAAAACAGGGGACAGAACACTGAAGCTTTCTTT.

This rearrangement joins TRBV28 to TRBJ2-7; 8 bases line up with TRBD1. J gave up 2 bases and V 3 bases, and 12 bases lay outside the gene matches. CDR3 length: 17 residues. CDR1 is MDHEN and CDR2 is SYDVKM in the germline V gene. The CDR3 DNA reads as TGTGCCAGCAGTTTTGGTATCGTGACAGGGGCCCCCTACGAGCAGTACTTC. Its translation is CASSFGIVTGAPYEQYF.

CDR3 bases: TGTGCCAGCAGTTCATTACAGGGATCCCACCGCGAGCAGTACTTC. Protein product: CASSSLQGSHREQYF. This sequence joins TRBV27 and TRBJ2-7, with a possible D match to TRBD1 (6 bases). The CDR3 consists of 15 residues. V was pared by 4 bases and J by 6 bases, with 19 bases between. Per germline, CDR1 MNHEY and CDR2 SMNVEV (reference sequence).

The gene calls are TRBV6-6 and TRBJ2-7, with D possibly matching TRBD1 (6 bases). The CDR3 loop spans 14 amino acids. V was cut by 4 bases and J by 1 base, with 11 bases left in between. Per the germline V gene, CDR1 is MNHNY and CDR2 is SVGAGI (reference sequence). The CDR3 sequence: CASSFGTHSYEQYF. The DNA of the CDR3 is TGTGCCAGCAGTTTTGGGACACATTCCTACGAGCAGTACTTC.